This T cell receptor (beta chain) is from a study of graft-versus-host responses after intestinal transplantation. TCRdb's table, derived via immunoSEQ multiplex PCR, lists solely in-frame clones and lacks some. The sample holds over 100,000 clones; about 92% are singletons and the top ten take about 0.2%. V gave up 7 bases and J gave up 4 bases, with 16 bases separating them. Germline CDR1 SGHNT, CDR2 YENEEA. CDR3 length: 15 residues. On this clone itself: What it binds is unknown.

The chain couples TRBV11-3 to TRBJ2-2; TRBD1 might be the D (6 bases). This sample comprised unstimulated CD4+ T cells sorted from spleen or lymph node cells, obtained before transplant. This clonotype was obtained from a human donor who was the organ donor for an intestinal transplant. CDR3 DNA: TGTGCCAGCACCCTTAGGGGGTCGAGCACCGGGGAGCTGTTTTTT. As protein: CASTLRGSSTGELFF.